These 17 T cell receptor beta chains were all obtained from the same sample, sequenced in a study of spatial heterogeneity in lung cancer. MiXCR was run by TCRdb on the 5' RACE reads, yielding one entry per CDR3 protein. Of roughly 120,000 distinct CDR3 sequences in the sample, 12% are singletons; the top ten hold roughly 17%. Time point: blood at routine non-recurrence follow-up after resection. Sequencing was performed on whole RNA extracted from tumor and nontumor lung tissue, or from frozen PBMC, and the material was left unsorted. Source: PBMCs, taken at follow-up. The receptors here all came from a male donor with early-stage non-small cell lung cancer.

This clonotype appeared many times. The CDR3 nucleotides are TGTGCCAGCAGCTTAGTTTCGATGGGCTACACCTTC. Protein product: CASSLVSMGYTF. This chain links TRBV7-2 with TRBJ1-2; no clear D gene. The ends were cut back, 1 base at V and 8 bases at J, with 8 bases in the middle. CDR1 is SGHTA, CDR2 FQGNSA, per germline. The CDR3 is made up of 12 amino acids.

CDR3 in amino acids: CASSPPAGGPVTDTQYF. CDR3 coding DNA: TGTGCCAGCTCACCACCTGCGGGGGGGCCTGTGACAGATACGCAGTATTTT. V gene TRBV18 combines with J gene TRBJ2-3, with 9 bases lining up with TRBD2. V gave up 0 bases and J gave up 3 bases; unmatched junction bases: 7. Germline V CDR1 and CDR2: KGHSH, LQKENI. CDR3 size: 17 residues.

There are many counts of this clonotype. The chain links TRBV10-3 to TRBJ1-5, with D unclear. CDR3 length: 18 residues. CDR1 and CDR2 (germline): ENHRY, SYGVKD. The V end lost 3 bases, the J end lost 1 base, and 19 bases lay between the germline ends. This chain's CDR3 is CAISERFNSLFSNQPQHF. CDR3 nucleotides: TGTGCCATCAGTGAAAGGTTTAACAGCTTATTCAGCAATCAGCCCCAGCATTTT.

DNA for the CDR3: TGTGCCAGCACCCCGACCGGAGGATTTCAGTTCTTC. Protein sequence: CASTPTGGFQFF. The chain carries TRBV12-3 or TRBV12-4 and TRBJ2-1; D might be TRBD2 (5 bases). This CDR3 spans 12 amino acids. The ends were cut back, 7 bases at V and 13 bases at J, with 17 bases in the middle.

This clonotype was seen ten or more times. This rearrangement joins TRBV6-4 to TRBJ1-1; D is perhaps TRBD1 (6 bases). V was clipped by 5 bases and J by 6 bases, with 22 bases between them. This CDR3 has 16 residues. Germline V gives CDR1 MRHNA, CDR2 SNTAGT. CDR3 DNA: TGTGCCAGCAGTCCGACGGACAGAACCGCAATCGCTGAAGCTTTCTTT. Protein product: CASSPTDRTAIAEAFF.

This chain connects TRBV18 to TRBJ1-5; possible D gene TRBD1, 5 bases. Per germline, CDR1 KGHSH and CDR2 LQKENI. V lost 5 bases to trimming and J lost 7 bases, with 18 bases between them. The CDR3 has 15 amino acids. The DNA of the CDR3 is TGTGCCAGCTCAGCTGGGGAGGGGCTTCGACAGCCCCAGCATTTT. It yields the protein CASSAGEGLRQPQHF. The complete variable domain, with remaining parts taken from reference TRBV18 and TRBJ1-5, reads NAGVMQNPRHLVRRRGQEARLRCSPMKGHSHVYWYRQLPEEGLKFMVYLQKENIIDESGMPKERFSAEFPKEGPSILRIQQVVRGDSAAYFCASSAGEGLRQPQHFGDGTRLSIL.

This clonotype has more than one count but fewer than ten. The J gene is TRBJ2-1, the V gene TRBV7-9, with 8 nucleotides matching TRBD1. After removal of 1 base from V and 0 bases from J, the junction contained 2 bases not matched to a gene. CDR3 size: 16 residues. Germline V gene lookup returns CDR1 SEHNR and CDR2 FQNEAQ (reference sequence). CDR3 sequence: CASSLGQGNSYNEQFF. For the CDR3, the DNA is TGTGCCAGCAGCTTAGGACAGGGGAACTCCTACAATGAGCAGTTCTTC.

The V gene is TRBV24-1, the J gene TRBJ2-1; TRBD2 might be the D (5 bases). Trimming cost V 3 bases and J 5 bases, with 13 bases left between them. Germline V gives CDR1 KGHDR, CDR2 SFDVKD. The CDR3 is 15 residues long. CDR3 bases: TGTGCCACCAGTGATGGTTCCTTTAGCGACAATGAGCAGTTCTTC. Translation: CATSDGSFSDNEQFF.

This rearrangement joins TRBV5-1 to TRBJ2-7; 7 nucleotides agree with TRBD1. Germline CDR1 SGHRS, CDR2 YFSETQ. This CDR3 has 13 residues. The V and J ends lost 2 bases and 7 bases, in that order; junction bases with no gene match: 6. The CDR3 nucleotides read TGCGCCAGCAGCTTCAGACAGGGACCGGAGCAGTACTTC. It specifies CASSFRQGPEQYF.

This clonotype was seen ten or more times. The chain has TRBV28 and TRBJ2-1, with D hard to call. With 6 bases removed from V and 10 bases from J, the gap between germline ends came to 10 bases. The CDR3 contains 11 residues. Looked up from germline, CDR1 is MDHEN and CDR2 is SYDVKM. CDR3 protein: CASSAQTEQFF. As DNA, the CDR3 is TGTGCCAGCAGCGCACAGACAGAGCAGTTCTTC.

This clonotype showed up many times. The rearrangement joins TRBV12-3 or TRBV12-4 to TRBJ2-2; D unresolved. The CDR3 consists of 11 residues. Trimming cost V 9 bases and J 5 bases, with 7 bases left between them. CDR3 amino acids: CASIETGELFF. Here the CDR3 DNA reads TGTGCCAGTATCGAGACCGGGGAGCTGTTTTTT.

This chain connects TRBV10-3 to TRBJ1-2, with D possibly TRBD1 on 5 matching bases. Trimming cost V 5 bases and J 6 bases, with 10 bases left between them. CDR3 size: 12 residues. The germline V gene has CDR1 ENHRY and CDR2 SYGVKD. The CDR3 nucleotides read TGTGCCATCAGTCAGACAGCGGATGGCTACACCTTC. The encoded protein is CAISQTADGYTF.

This clonotype was observed a handful of times. V is TRBV24-1 and J is TRBJ1-4; D is undetermined. V gave up 3 bases and J gave up 6 bases, with 13 bases separating them. Germline CDR1 reads KGHDR; CDR2 reads SFDVKD. The CDR3 is 15 residues long. The CDR3 reads CATSDARAGDEKLFF. Written as DNA, the CDR3 is TGTGCCACCAGTGATGCCCGGGCGGGAGATGAAAAACTGTTTTTT.

V is TRBV20-1 and J is TRBJ2-5; D not certain. Germline CDR1 and CDR2: DFQATT and SNEGSKA (reference sequence). CDR3 size: 12 residues. Between the trimmed V and J ends, which lost 4 bases and 5 bases, there was a span of 11 bases. For the CDR3, the DNA is TGCAGTGCTATTTTCCTAAGGGAGACCCAGTACTTC. This sequence encodes CSAIFLRETQYF.

The gene calls are TRBV9 and TRBJ2-7; 9 bases are shared with TRBD2. Germline V gene lookup returns CDR1 SGDLS and CDR2 YYNGEE. CDR3 length equals 16 residues. Germline trimming cut 3 bases from V and 1 base from J; bases unmatched to any gene: 8. DNA for the CDR3: TGTGCCAGCAGCGAAAGGGATCTAGCGGGGTCCTACGAGCAGTACTTC. This codes for CASSERDLAGSYEQYF.

The rearrangement uses TRBV27 and TRBJ2-2; 7 nucleotides align to TRBD1. Trimming removed 8 bases from V and 3 bases from J; junction bases left unmatched: 6. CDR1 is MNHEY and CDR2 is SMNVEV in the germline V gene (reference sequence). The CDR3 runs 14 residues. CDR3 residues: CASHRGLDTGELFF. The CDR3, as DNA: TGTGCCAGCCACAGGGGTCTAGACACCGGGGAGCTGTTTTTT.

This clonotype was seen many times. The chain couples TRBV9 to TRBJ1-5, with D possibly TRBD1 on 5 matching bases. The V end lost 0 bases, the J end lost 7 bases, and 11 bases lay between the germline ends. CDR1 and CDR2 from the germline V gene are SGDLS and YYNGEE. There are 14 residues in the CDR3. The CDR3 DNA reads as TGTGCCAGCAGCGTAGATGGGGCCGGGCAGCCCCAGCATTTT. This translates into CASSVDGAGQPQHF.